These 22 T cell receptor beta chains share one sample of origin, sequenced in a study of blood T cell repertoires in COVID-19. Method: immunoSEQ multiplex PCR; TCRdb's copy keeps in-frame clones and lacks some. The sample lists approximately 220,000 clones, 87% occurring once. The sequencing sample was made of PBMCs or T cells enriched from blood (not recorded which). The receptors stem from a woman in her twenties or thirties with acute COVID-19.

V gene TRBV5-4 combines with J gene TRBJ1-1; TRBD1 might be the D (6 bases). The CDR3 length is 14 residues. Germline lookup yields CDR1 SGHNT and CDR2 YYREEE (reference sequence). V lost 4 bases and J 7 bases, leaving 17 bases between the germline ends. The CDR3 region has the DNA TGTGCCAGCAGCGCCCCTGGGACATGGGGTGAAGCTTTCTTT. Translation gives CASSAPGTWGEAFF.

The chain has TRBV13 and TRBJ2-7; D may be TRBD1 (6 bases). Trimming shortened V by 0 bases and J by 7 bases, and 13 bases separated the two germline ends. The CDR3 length is 14 residues. CDR1 and CDR2 (germline): PRHDT, FYEKMQ (reference sequence). The chain's CDR3 is CASSLGEQGGEQYF. The CDR3 coding sequence is TGTGCCAGCAGCTTAGGGGAACAGGGCGGGGAGCAGTACTTC.

The chain joins TRBV21-1 to TRBJ2-4; TRBD2, as called in the table, went unchecked against the DNA. TRBV21-1 is listed as a pseudogene. The CDR3 contains 13 residues. The CDR3 is CAVPERAKNIQYF. Here the CDR3 DNA reads TGTGCCGTCCCCGAGCGTGCCAAAAACATTCAGTACTTC.

This clone was seen more than once but under ten times. The CDR3 nucleotides are TGTGCCAGCAGTGAGACAGGGGCCCGAGGGACAGATACGCAGTATTTT. This sequence encodes CASSETGARGTDTQYF. J is TRBJ2-3 and V is TRBV6-4; TRBD1 matches at 8 bases. The CDR3 runs 16 residues. The germline CDR1 and CDR2 sequences are MRHNA and SNTAGT. J lost 3 bases, V lost 3 bases, and 8 bases had no gene match.

This chain uses TRBV11-2 with TRBJ2-2; 8 bases are shared with TRBD2. V gave up 2 bases and J gave up 6 bases; unmatched junction bases: 5. CDR1 SGHAT and CDR2 FQNNGV come from the germline V gene. The CDR3 consists of 15 residues. CDR3 in DNA: TGTGCCAGCAGCTTATGGCGGGGGGTTGCCGGGGAGCTGTTTTTT. Translation: CASSLWRGVAGELFF.

The chain recombines TRBV6-1 with TRBJ1-2; maybe TRBD1 (5 bases). V was shortened by 2 bases and J by 3 bases, with 22 bases between the two germline ends. The V gene's germline CDR1 is MNHNS and CDR2 SASEGT. This CDR3 comprises 18 residues. This CDR3 is CASSELWLAGEVHYGYTF. CDR3 in DNA: TGTGCCAGCAGTGAATTATGGTTAGCGGGGGAAGTCCACTATGGCTACACCTTC.

The V gene is TRBV29-1, the J gene TRBJ1-2; 10 bases align to TRBD1. Germline V gives CDR1 SQVTM, CDR2 ANQGSEA. CDR3 length: 15 amino acids. The junction had 7 bases not matched to a gene; V was cut back by 3 bases and J by 3 bases. CDR3 sequence reads: CSVDPDRGLYYGYTF. As DNA, the CDR3 is TGCAGCGTTGACCCAGACAGGGGGCTGTACTATGGCTACACCTTC.

This clone came up once. The chain combines TRBV11-2 with TRBJ2-7, with 11 bases fitting TRBD1. Germline V lookup: CDR1 SGHAT, CDR2 FQNNGV. Trimming at V came to 0 bases and at J to 8 bases, leaving 6 bases not matched to a gene. This CDR3 comprises 15 residues. CDR3 sequence (DNA): TGTGCCAGCAGCTTAGAGGGGACAGGGGGTAGTCAGCAGTACTTC. Protein product: CASSLEGTGGSQQYF.

The chain is built from TRBV11-2 and TRBJ1-3; TRBD1 is a possible D gene (5 bases). Germline assignment: CDR1 SGHAT and CDR2 FQNNGV. The germline V and J ends were trimmed by 5 bases and 2 bases, with 10 bases remaining between them. The length of the CDR3 is 14 residues. This chain's CDR3 is CASSTTATGNTIYF. The CDR3, as DNA: TGTGCCAGCAGCACGACAGCCACTGGAAACACCATATATTTT.

V is TRBV29-1 and J is TRBJ1-1, with no clear D. Germline lookup yields CDR1 SQVTM and CDR2 ANQGSEA. There are 13 residues in the CDR3. Trimming pared 3 bases from V and 4 bases from J, leaving 12 bases between. The CDR3 region is CSVDGRGSTEAFF. The DNA for the CDR3 is TGCAGCGTTGATGGGCGAGGGTCCACTGAAGCTTTCTTT.

CDR3 in amino acids: CASSSIPEDRFGGYTF. The CDR3 DNA follows: TGTGCCAGCAGTTCGATCCCCGAGGACAGGTTCGGGGGCTACACCTTC. The rearrangement joins TRBV6-2 or TRBV6-3 to TRBJ1-2; 7 nucleotides agree with TRBD1. The J segment lost 8 bases and the V segment lost 4 bases, leaving 16 bases of the junction unmatched. The CDR3 runs 16 residues. CDR1 is MNHEY and CDR2 is SVGEGT in the germline V gene.

This clone was found once. The rearrangement uses TRBV5-1 and TRBJ1-1; weak D call: TRBD1 (6 bases). The germline CDR1 and CDR2 sequences are SGHRS and YFSETQ. Trimming pared 2 bases from V and 1 base from J, leaving 12 bases between. This CDR3 is 15 amino acids long. CDR3 bases: TGCGCCAGCAGCTTTCGAGGGGGAACGAACACTGAAGCTTTCTTT. It is translated as CASSFRGGTNTEAFF.

The J gene is TRBJ1-1, the V gene TRBV29-1; maybe TRBD1 (6 bases). This CDR3 spans 14 amino acids. Germline CDR1 reads SQVTM; CDR2 reads ANQGSEA. Trimming removed 3 bases at V and 4 bases at J, with 15 bases between. The chain's CDR3 is CSVDHRVGSTEAFF. Here the CDR3 DNA reads TGCAGCGTTGATCACAGGGTAGGGAGCACTGAAGCTTTCTTT.

V and J are TRBV18 and TRBJ1-1; D gene unclear. The length of the CDR3 is 14 residues. Trimming stripped 5 bases from V and 5 bases from J, with 15 bases between. Germline values: CDR1 KGHSH, CDR2 LQKENI. CDR3 in DNA: TGTGCCAGCTCAGCGTCCCGCTTCGGGACTGAAGCTTTCTTT. Translated: CASSASRFGTEAFF.

The V and J genes are TRBV10-3 and TRBJ1-2; 7 positions agree with TRBD1. Losses at the gene ends were 4 bases for V and 4 bases for J; bases not matched to a gene: 9. This CDR3 is 15 amino acids long. Germline CDR1 and CDR2: ENHRY and SYGVKD. The CDR3 DNA reads TGTGCCATCAGTGGGACCTCAGGGGGAGGCTATGGCTACACCTTC. Amino acids: CAISGTSGGGYGYTF.

The chain uses TRBV4-1 and TRBJ1-5, with 9 nucleotides matching TRBD1. V trimming: 6 bases; J trimming: 5 bases; junction bases outside the gene matches: 11. Germline V gene lookup returns CDR1 MGHRA and CDR2 YSYEKL. The CDR3 consists of 16 residues. DNA of the CDR3: TGCGCCAGCAGTCTCGCCGGGGGACAGGGACATCAGCCCCAGCATTTT. Protein sequence: CASSLAGGQGHQPQHF.

The V call is TRBV5-4, the J call TRBJ2-7; the D gene is possibly TRBD1 (6 bases). Germline V gives CDR1 SGHNT, CDR2 YYREEE (reference sequence). The V end lost 1 base, the J end lost 2 bases, and 19 bases lay between the germline ends. The CDR3 is 17 amino acids. In nucleotides, the CDR3 is TGTGCCAGCAGCTTGTTTAGCACAGGGTCAAGAGCCTACGAGCAGTACTTC. It is translated as CASSLFSTGSRAYEQYF.

The chain uses TRBV2 and TRBJ2-2, with TRBD2 matching 9 bases. Trimming took 4 bases from V and 4 from J; bases not matched to a gene: 4. Germline CDR1 is SNHLY and CDR2 is FYNNEI. The CDR3 extends over 15 amino acids. CDR3 sequence reads: CASSAGTSFTGELFF. The CDR3 DNA sequence: TGTGCCAGCAGTGCCGGGACTAGCTTCACCGGGGAGCTGTTTTTT.

In this sample, this clone turned up a few times. J is TRBJ1-2 and V is TRBV30, with D unresolved. V gave up 2 bases and J gave up 3 bases, with 4 bases separating them. The CDR3 has 11 amino acids. Germline V gene lookup returns CDR1 GTSNPN and CDR2 SVGIG (reference sequence). Here the CDR3 reads CAWSSYYGYTF. The CDR3 coding sequence is TGTGCCTGGAGTTCCTACTATGGCTACACCTTC.

CDR3 loop: CASIGRGGTDTQYF. The CDR3 bases are TGTGCCAGCATAGGGCGGGGAGGCACAGATACGCAGTATTTT. The gene calls are TRBV13 and TRBJ2-3; D perhaps matches TRBD2 (6 bases). V lost 7 bases and J lost 1, with 12 bases in between. The CDR3 is made up of 14 amino acids. Germline-derived CDR1 and CDR2 are PRHDT and FYEKMQ (reference sequence). Variable domain in full (rest from reference TRBV13 and TRBJ2-3): AAGVIQSPRHLIKEKRETATLKCYPIPRHDTVYWYQQGPGQDPQFLISFYEKMQSDKGSIPDRFSAQQFSDYHSELNMSSLELGDSALYFCASIGRGGTDTQYFGPGTRLTVL.

This CDR3 reads CASTGTSRYEQYF. The CDR3 nucleotides read TGTGCCAGCACCGGGACAAGTAGATACGAGCAGTACTTC. The chain couples TRBV6-5 to TRBJ2-7; D perhaps matches TRBD1 (6 bases). CDR1 is MNHEY and CDR2 is SVGAGI in the germline V gene. The germline V and J ends were trimmed by 7 bases and 4 bases, with 14 bases remaining between them. The CDR3 spans 13 residues.

The gene calls are TRBV27 and TRBJ1-2; D gene ambiguous. CDR1 and CDR2 (germline): MNHEY, SMNVEV (reference sequence). Trimming took off 4 bases at V and 5 bases at J, with 26 bases between the two ends. The CDR3 has 18 residues. CDR3 region: CASSSYYLGGRVNYGYTF. In nucleotides, the CDR3 is TGTGCCAGCAGTTCCTATTATCTGGGAGGTCGCGTCAATTATGGCTACACCTTC.